Below are 30 T cell receptor beta chains sequenced from a single sample in a study of neurological immune-mediated disorders. TCRdb re-called the 5' RACE reads with MiXCR, one entry per CDR3 protein. The sample records tens of thousands of distinct CDR3 sequences, about 4.2% being singletons. Specimen: CD4+ T cells from blood. These receptors were taken from a woman aged 40-49 years with multiple sclerosis.

The V gene is TRBV6-1, the J gene TRBJ1-5, with unresolved D. Looked up from germline, CDR1 is MNHNS and CDR2 is SASEGT. CDR3 length: 13 residues. Trimming removed 5 bases at V and 5 bases at J, with 10 bases between. CDR3 nucleotide sequence: TGTGCCAGCAGTTCGGCCCTCCATCAGCCCCAGCATTTT. Amino acid sequence: CASSSALHQPQHF.

This clonotype was seen many times. The chain employs TRBV7-2 and TRBJ2-3; tentatively, D is TRBD1 or TRBD2 (5 bases each). This CDR3 region has 15 residues. Germline loops: CDR1 SGHTA, CDR2 FQGNSA. V lost 0 bases to trimming and J lost 4 bases, with 11 bases between them. CDR3 DNA: TGTGCCAGCAGCTTAGCTTTCGGGGCGGCAGATACGCAGTATTTT. Amino acid sequence: CASSLAFGAADTQYF.

This clonotype was counted ten times or more. V is TRBV7-9 and J is TRBJ2-7; 8 bases line up with TRBD1. V lost 5 bases to trimming and J lost 7 bases; unmatched junction nucleotides: 7. Per germline, CDR1 SEHNR and CDR2 FQNEAQ (reference sequence). The CDR3 extends over 13 amino acids. Written as DNA, the CDR3 is TGTGCCAGCAGCCCTCTGGACAGGGAAGAGCAGTACTTC. Amino acid sequence: CASSPLDREEQYF.

This clonotype was counted many times. This rearrangement joins TRBV5-5 to TRBJ2-1; 9 bases map to TRBD1. This CDR3 region has 16 residues. V shed 2 bases and J 3 bases; nucleotides not matched to a gene: 6. Germline lookup yields CDR1 SGHKS and CDR2 YYEKEE (reference sequence). The chain's CDR3 is CASSFTGTGFYNEQFF. The CDR3 nucleotides read TGTGCCAGCAGCTTCACCGGGACAGGGTTCTACAATGAGCAGTTCTTC.

At least ten counts were recorded for this clonotype. The rearrangement links TRBV5-1 to TRBJ2-2, with D uncertain. This CDR3 has 11 residues. Germline loops: CDR1 SGHRS, CDR2 YFSETQ. The V end lost 0 bases, the J end lost 11 bases, and 5 bases lay between the germline ends. CDR3 sequence: CASSLEGELFF. The CDR3 DNA reads as TGCGCCAGCAGCTTGGAAGGAGAGCTGTTTTTT.

In nucleotides, the CDR3 is TGTGCCTGGAGTGGCGCACCGAAGGGGTTCTATAATTCACCCCTCCACTTT. Translation: CAWSGAPKGFYNSPLHF. V is TRBV30 and J is TRBJ1-6, with D perhaps matching TRBD1 (5 bases). Trimming removed 1 base at V and 3 bases at J, with 16 bases between. The germline CDR1 and CDR2 sequences are GTSNPN and SVGIG (reference sequence). The CDR3 has 17 residues.

Concerning this clonotype: An end of the junction does not agree with germline; a read error may underlie this. The chain combines TRBV6-1 with TRBJ2-3, with D possibly TRBD2 on 8 matching bases. Germline V gives CDR1 MNHNS, CDR2 SASEGT. The CDR3 has 16 amino acids. The CDR3 DNA reads as TGTGCCAGCAGTACTACTAGACGGGGGGGGACAGATACGCTGTATTTT. Its translation is CASSTTRRGGTDTLYF.

This clonotype has at least ten counts. This chain connects TRBV6-5 to TRBJ1-1; TRBD1 matches 7 bases. Unmatched junction bases numbered 8, after V lost 0 bases and J lost 1 base. In germline, CDR1 is MNHEY, CDR2 SVGAGI. The CDR3 runs 17 residues. For the CDR3, the DNA is TGTGCCAGCAGTTACTCAGGGGGCGCGCGAACGAACACTGAAGCTTTCTTT. Its translation is CASSYSGGARTNTEAFF.

This clonotype was observed many times. The chain joins TRBV5-1 to TRBJ2-2; no clear D gene. V shed 3 bases and J shed 4 bases, with 10 bases lying between them. The germline V gene encodes CDR1 SGHRS and CDR2 YFSETQ. The CDR3 length is 14 residues. This CDR3 reads CASSSDLVTGELFF. CDR3 DNA: TGCGCCAGCAGCTCGGACCTTGTCACCGGGGAGCTGTTTTTT. Full variable domain (missing parts from reference TRBV5-1 and TRBJ2-2): KAGVTQTPRYLIKTRGQQVTLSCSPISGHRSVSWYQQTPGQGLQFLFEYFSETQRNKGNFPGRFSGRQFSNSRSEMNVSTLELGDSALYLCASSSDLVTGELFFGEGSRLTVL.

This clonotype has a count of ten or more. V gene TRBV28 combines with J gene TRBJ2-5, with 8 bases lining up with TRBD1. Germline V CDR1 and CDR2: MDHEN, SYDVKM. The CDR3 totals 14 residues. J was trimmed by 3 bases and V by 3 bases; bases with no gene match: 3. Here the CDR3 reads CASSFSGGEETQYF. The CDR3 DNA sequence: TGTGCCAGCAGTTTCTCAGGGGGCGAAGAGACCCAGTACTTC.

The sample holds many counts of this clonotype. This chain links TRBV3-1 with TRBJ2-3; D uncertain. The V gene lost 5 bases and the J gene lost 6 bases, with 12 bases spanning the gap. This CDR3 is built from 13 residues. Germline CDR1 and CDR2: LGHDT and YNNKEL (reference sequence). The DNA for the CDR3 is TGTGCCAGCAGCTTTCCCAATAGCGATACGCAGTATTTT. It specifies CASSFPNSDTQYF.

This clonotype was recorded many times. The chain has TRBV7-8 and TRBJ2-7, with TRBD1 identical over 8 bases. V shed 4 bases, J shed 2 bases, and the junction held 4 bases outside the gene matches. This CDR3 spans 14 amino acids. CDR1 and CDR2 (germline): SGHVS, FQNEAQ. The CDR3 loop reads CASSYSTGAYEQYF. CDR3 nucleotides: TGTGCCAGCAGCTATTCGACAGGGGCCTACGAGCAGTACTTC.

The chain is built from TRBV5-5 and TRBJ1-2; D uncertain. CDR1 and CDR2 (germline): SGHKS, YYEKEE (reference sequence). This CDR3 is built from 16 residues. V was trimmed by 0 bases and J by 1 base, leaving 13 bases between them. The CDR3 nucleotides are TGTGCCAGCAGCTTGGGCGCCAGAGACCTTAACTATGGCTACACCTTC. It specifies CASSLGARDLNYGYTF.

This clonotype has a count of ten or more. The V gene is TRBV20-1, the J gene TRBJ2-1; D might be TRBD2 (6 bases). With 5 bases removed from V and 9 bases from J, the gap between germline ends came to 20 bases. The CDR3 is 14 amino acids. From germline, CDR1 is DFQATT and CDR2 SNEGSKA (reference sequence). CDR3 sequence reads: CSADGGVLSGEQFF. The CDR3 DNA reads as TGCAGTGCTGATGGCGGGGTCCTCTCGGGTGAGCAGTTCTTC.

In this sample, this clonotype turned up many times. This chain joins TRBV29-1 and TRBJ2-1, with D maybe TRBD2 (6 bases). The CDR3 runs 14 residues. V lost 7 bases to trimming and J lost 3 bases, with 16 bases between them. In germline, CDR1 is SQVTM, CDR2 ANQGSEA. CDR3 coding DNA: TGCAGCGCTAAGGGTCGGGAGTTCTACAATGAGCAGTTCTTC. This sequence encodes CSAKGREFYNEQFF.

This clonotype was counted at least ten times. V is TRBV5-1 and J is TRBJ1-1; D is unresolved. The CDR3 consists of 14 residues. The V end lost 4 bases, the J end lost 2 bases, and 12 bases lay between the germline ends. CDR1 SGHRS and CDR2 YFSETQ come from the germline V gene. CDR3 in amino acids: CASSISTDNTEAFF. CDR3 nucleotides: TGCGCCAGCAGCATATCGACCGATAACACTGAAGCTTTCTTT.

At least ten counts were recorded for this clonotype. The chain employs TRBV6-5 and TRBJ1-2; 8 bases line up with TRBD1. V trimming: 4 bases; J trimming: 2 bases; junction bases outside the gene matches: 3. CDR1 and CDR2 (germline): MNHEY, SVGAGI. This CDR3 spans 14 amino acids. DNA for the CDR3: TGTGCCAGCAGTTCCGCAGGGGGCAACTATGGCTACACCTTC. It codes for CASSSAGGNYGYTF.

This clonotype occurred many times. Written as DNA, the CDR3 is TGTGCCAGCTCACCCGTTACGGGGAACACTGAAGCTTTCTTT. Its protein product is CASSPVTGNTEAFF. V and J are TRBV18 and TRBJ1-1; no definite D call. This CDR3 spans 14 amino acids. In germline, CDR1 is KGHSH, CDR2 LQKENI. The V end lost 3 bases, the J end lost 1 base, and 9 bases lay between the germline ends.

In this sample, this clonotype turned up a few times. The chain has TRBV6-1 and TRBJ2-2, with D unclear. Between the trimmed V and J ends, which lost 4 bases and 4 bases, there was a span of 13 bases. The V gene's germline CDR1 is MNHNS and CDR2 SASEGT. CDR3 length: 15 amino acids. Here the CDR3 reads CASSALSYGTGELFF. CDR3 sequence (DNA): TGTGCCAGCAGTGCCCTATCTTACGGCACCGGGGAGCTGTTTTTT.

In this sample, this clonotype turned up many times. J is TRBJ2-3 and V is TRBV5-1; tentatively, D is TRBD1 (7 bases). CDR3 length equals 16 residues. V lost 3 bases, J lost 0 bases, and 14 bases lay in between. Germline CDR1 and CDR2: SGHRS and YFSETQ. CDR3 in amino acids: CASSSAGGRSTDTQYF. The CDR3 DNA follows: TGCGCCAGCAGCTCTGCAGGGGGGAGGAGCACAGATACGCAGTATTTT. The full variable domain, with the rest looked up from reference TRBV5-1 and TRBJ2-3, is KAGVTQTPRYLIKTRGQQVTLSCSPISGHRSVSWYQQTPGQGLQFLFEYFSETQRNKGNFPGRFSGRQFSNSRSEMNVSTLELGDSALYLCASSSAGGRSTDTQYFGPGTRLTVL.

There are many counts of this clonotype. The DNA of the CDR3 is TGCGCCAGCAGCTCCGGAGGAGATACGCAGTATTTT. As protein: CASSSGGDTQYF. The J gene is TRBJ2-3, the V gene TRBV5-1; tentatively, D is TRBD2 (5 bases). The V gene lost 3 bases and the J gene lost 5 bases, with 7 bases spanning the gap. There are 12 residues in the CDR3. The germline V gene has CDR1 SGHRS and CDR2 YFSETQ.

This clonotype was detected many times. This sequence joins TRBV7-9 and TRBJ2-3; the D gene is possibly TRBD1 (5 bases). The germline gives CDR1 SEHNR, CDR2 FQNEAQ (reference sequence). Trimming left V 5 bases short and J 4 bases short, with 13 bases between. The CDR3 contains 14 residues. CDR3 loop: CASSERPGSDTQYF. The CDR3, as DNA: TGTGCCAGCAGCGAACGCCCAGGGTCAGATACGCAGTATTTT.

This clonotype was found many times. The genes are TRBV5-1 and TRBJ1-6, with 7 bases matching TRBD1. The CDR3 loop spans 16 amino acids. CDR1 SGHRS and CDR2 YFSETQ come from the germline V gene. With V trimmed by 3 bases and J by 7 bases, 10 bases remained unmatched. The CDR3 here is CASSSIKGTANSPLHF. CDR3 nucleotides: TGCGCCAGCAGCTCCATAAAAGGGACAGCAAATTCACCCCTCCACTTT.

This clonotype was seen at least ten times. The chain has TRBV7-9 and TRBJ1-5, with D tentatively TRBD1 (5 bases). There are 13 residues in the CDR3. In germline, CDR1 is SEHNR, CDR2 FQNEAQ (reference sequence). V was pared by 7 bases and J by 6 bases, with 13 bases between. CDR3 region: CASNQQAGQPQHF. The DNA for the CDR3 is TGTGCCAGCAACCAACAGGCAGGTCAGCCCCAGCATTTT.

This clonotype was recorded at least ten times. The gene calls are TRBV20-1 and TRBJ2-1, with a possible D match to TRBD1 (5 bases). There are 11 residues in the CDR3. Germline loops: CDR1 DFQATT, CDR2 SNEGSKA (reference sequence). V gave up 7 bases and J gave up 7 bases, with 11 bases separating them. The CDR3 DNA follows: TGCAGTGTCATGGGGCAGAATGAGCAGTTCTTC. The encoded protein is CSVMGQNEQFF.

This clonotype was observed at least ten times. V usage is TRBV5-1 and J usage is TRBJ1-2; 10 bases fit TRBD1. V lost 4 bases to trimming and J lost 4 bases; unmatched junction nucleotides: 13. In germline, CDR1 is SGHRS, CDR2 YFSETQ. The CDR3 extends over 17 amino acids. Here the CDR3 reads CASSPRDRGDGLYGYTF. CDR3 DNA: TGCGCCAGCAGCCCGCGGGACAGGGGAGATGGCCTCTATGGCTACACCTTC.

This clonotype was observed many times. The gene calls are TRBV5-1 and TRBJ1-2, with 11 nucleotides matching TRBD1. V dropped 4 bases and J dropped 3; count of bases not matched to a gene: 2. The CDR3 loop spans 14 amino acids. CDR1 and CDR2 (germline): SGHRS, YFSETQ. The CDR3 loop is CASSRTGGDYGYTF. CDR3 nucleotide sequence: TGCGCCAGCAGCCGGACAGGGGGCGACTATGGCTACACCTTC.

This clonotype was detected ten times or more. V usage is TRBV9 and J usage is TRBJ1-5, with D possibly being TRBD1 (5 bases). Trimming removed 3 bases from V and 2 bases from J, with 12 bases in between. The germline CDR1 and CDR2 sequences are SGDLS and YYNGEE. The CDR3 covers 15 residues. This CDR3 is CASSALGGRNQPQHF. Here the CDR3 DNA reads TGTGCCAGCAGCGCCCTCGGGGGTCGCAATCAGCCCCAGCATTTT. Combining the CDR3 with reference TRBV9 and TRBJ1-5 gives the whole variable domain DSGVTQTPKHLITATGQRVTLRCSPRSGDLSVYWYQQSLDQGLQFLIQYYNGEERAKGNILERFSAQQFPDLHSELNLSSLELGDSALYFCASSALGGRNQPQHFGDGTRLSIL.

This clonotype was detected many times. CDR3 sequence reads: CASSRTWDLEAFF. Written as DNA, the CDR3 is TGTGCCAGCAGCCGGACTTGGGACCTTGAAGCTTTCTTT. The V and J genes are TRBV3-1 and TRBJ1-1, with D possibly TRBD1 on 5 matching bases. Trimming took 4 bases from V and 7 from J, leaving 13 bases between them. Germline lookup yields CDR1 LGHDT and CDR2 YNNKEL (reference sequence). CDR3 length equals 13 residues.

This clonotype was observed many times. This chain uses TRBV5-4 with TRBJ2-1, with D tentatively TRBD2 (5 bases). The germline CDR1 and CDR2 sequences are SGHNT and YYREEE (reference sequence). This CDR3 contains 13 residues. V lost 6 bases and J lost 10, with 17 bases in between. The CDR3: CASIRGFLGEQFF. The CDR3 nucleotides read TGTGCCAGCATAAGAGGGTTCCTAGGGGAGCAGTTCTTC.